The TCR beta chain under discussion was sequenced for a study of cytomegalovirus exposure and HLA in healthy donors. With 8 bases removed from V and 6 bases from J, the gap between germline ends came to 17 bases. The CDR3 extends over 12 amino acids. Germline lookup yields CDR1 SQVTM and CDR2 ANQGSEA. A few counts support this clone. What it recognizes is unknown. The study ran its PCR with 60 Vbeta and 13 Jbeta primers. Profiled with immunoSEQ multiplex PCR; TCRdb holds only in-frame clones, not every one. The table records about 110,000 clones, approximately 71% of them present only once. Notes on the study in general: Fewer N-insertions (relative to the roughly 730-donor mean) were reportedly seen in an Asian-associated ancestry cluster in a later analysis.

This receptor was identified in a woman aged 70 to 79 in good health and CMV-seropositive. V is TRBV29-1 and J is TRBJ2-7, with a possible D match to TRBD1 (6 bases). The sequencing sample was made of PBMCs. The CDR3 region has the DNA TGCAGCTTCCGAAAACAGGGTTCCGAGCAGTACTTC. It encodes CSFRKQGSEQYF.